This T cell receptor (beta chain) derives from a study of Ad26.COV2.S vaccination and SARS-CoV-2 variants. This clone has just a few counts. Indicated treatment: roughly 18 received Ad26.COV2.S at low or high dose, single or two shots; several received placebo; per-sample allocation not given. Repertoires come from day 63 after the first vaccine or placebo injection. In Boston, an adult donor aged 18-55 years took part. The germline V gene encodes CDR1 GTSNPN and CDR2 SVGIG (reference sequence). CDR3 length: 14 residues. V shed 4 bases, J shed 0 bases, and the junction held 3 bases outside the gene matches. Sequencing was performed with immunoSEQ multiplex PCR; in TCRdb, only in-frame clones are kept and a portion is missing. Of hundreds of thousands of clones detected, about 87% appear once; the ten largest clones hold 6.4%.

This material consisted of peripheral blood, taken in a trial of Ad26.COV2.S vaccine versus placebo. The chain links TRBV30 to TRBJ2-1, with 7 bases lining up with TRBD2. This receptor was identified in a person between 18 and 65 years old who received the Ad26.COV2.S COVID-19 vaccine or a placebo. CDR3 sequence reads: CAWNGGSSYNEQFF. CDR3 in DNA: TGTGCCTGGAACGGGGGGTCCTCCTACAATGAGCAGTTCTTC.